This TCR beta chain derives from a study of monozygotic twins with inflammatory bowel disease. Whole blood served as the source of total RNA, and no T cell sorting took place. Study-level results: Immunosuppressive treatments were not uniform, and this may have added variability to patient repertoires. Discrimination among different T cell subtypes was not achievable.

Template switching appended UMIs that held a 6-nucleotide sample barcode. TCRdb reprocessed the 5' RACE reads; each CDR3 protein has one entry and no DNA is given. The listing records over 150,000 distinct CDR3 sequences. The CDR3 is made up of 17 amino acids. Looked up from germline, CDR1 is SNHLY and CDR2 is FYNNEI. On this clonotype itself: As yet, its antigen is unknown.

The TCR was taken from a human donor with ulcerative colitis or Crohn's disease, or a healthy co-twin of an affected twin (not recorded which). The chain carries TRBV2 and TRBJ2-1; TCRdb lists TRBD2, though no DNA is available to test this call. Sequencing input: blood. The CDR3 protein is CASSAVAGGPMENEQFF.